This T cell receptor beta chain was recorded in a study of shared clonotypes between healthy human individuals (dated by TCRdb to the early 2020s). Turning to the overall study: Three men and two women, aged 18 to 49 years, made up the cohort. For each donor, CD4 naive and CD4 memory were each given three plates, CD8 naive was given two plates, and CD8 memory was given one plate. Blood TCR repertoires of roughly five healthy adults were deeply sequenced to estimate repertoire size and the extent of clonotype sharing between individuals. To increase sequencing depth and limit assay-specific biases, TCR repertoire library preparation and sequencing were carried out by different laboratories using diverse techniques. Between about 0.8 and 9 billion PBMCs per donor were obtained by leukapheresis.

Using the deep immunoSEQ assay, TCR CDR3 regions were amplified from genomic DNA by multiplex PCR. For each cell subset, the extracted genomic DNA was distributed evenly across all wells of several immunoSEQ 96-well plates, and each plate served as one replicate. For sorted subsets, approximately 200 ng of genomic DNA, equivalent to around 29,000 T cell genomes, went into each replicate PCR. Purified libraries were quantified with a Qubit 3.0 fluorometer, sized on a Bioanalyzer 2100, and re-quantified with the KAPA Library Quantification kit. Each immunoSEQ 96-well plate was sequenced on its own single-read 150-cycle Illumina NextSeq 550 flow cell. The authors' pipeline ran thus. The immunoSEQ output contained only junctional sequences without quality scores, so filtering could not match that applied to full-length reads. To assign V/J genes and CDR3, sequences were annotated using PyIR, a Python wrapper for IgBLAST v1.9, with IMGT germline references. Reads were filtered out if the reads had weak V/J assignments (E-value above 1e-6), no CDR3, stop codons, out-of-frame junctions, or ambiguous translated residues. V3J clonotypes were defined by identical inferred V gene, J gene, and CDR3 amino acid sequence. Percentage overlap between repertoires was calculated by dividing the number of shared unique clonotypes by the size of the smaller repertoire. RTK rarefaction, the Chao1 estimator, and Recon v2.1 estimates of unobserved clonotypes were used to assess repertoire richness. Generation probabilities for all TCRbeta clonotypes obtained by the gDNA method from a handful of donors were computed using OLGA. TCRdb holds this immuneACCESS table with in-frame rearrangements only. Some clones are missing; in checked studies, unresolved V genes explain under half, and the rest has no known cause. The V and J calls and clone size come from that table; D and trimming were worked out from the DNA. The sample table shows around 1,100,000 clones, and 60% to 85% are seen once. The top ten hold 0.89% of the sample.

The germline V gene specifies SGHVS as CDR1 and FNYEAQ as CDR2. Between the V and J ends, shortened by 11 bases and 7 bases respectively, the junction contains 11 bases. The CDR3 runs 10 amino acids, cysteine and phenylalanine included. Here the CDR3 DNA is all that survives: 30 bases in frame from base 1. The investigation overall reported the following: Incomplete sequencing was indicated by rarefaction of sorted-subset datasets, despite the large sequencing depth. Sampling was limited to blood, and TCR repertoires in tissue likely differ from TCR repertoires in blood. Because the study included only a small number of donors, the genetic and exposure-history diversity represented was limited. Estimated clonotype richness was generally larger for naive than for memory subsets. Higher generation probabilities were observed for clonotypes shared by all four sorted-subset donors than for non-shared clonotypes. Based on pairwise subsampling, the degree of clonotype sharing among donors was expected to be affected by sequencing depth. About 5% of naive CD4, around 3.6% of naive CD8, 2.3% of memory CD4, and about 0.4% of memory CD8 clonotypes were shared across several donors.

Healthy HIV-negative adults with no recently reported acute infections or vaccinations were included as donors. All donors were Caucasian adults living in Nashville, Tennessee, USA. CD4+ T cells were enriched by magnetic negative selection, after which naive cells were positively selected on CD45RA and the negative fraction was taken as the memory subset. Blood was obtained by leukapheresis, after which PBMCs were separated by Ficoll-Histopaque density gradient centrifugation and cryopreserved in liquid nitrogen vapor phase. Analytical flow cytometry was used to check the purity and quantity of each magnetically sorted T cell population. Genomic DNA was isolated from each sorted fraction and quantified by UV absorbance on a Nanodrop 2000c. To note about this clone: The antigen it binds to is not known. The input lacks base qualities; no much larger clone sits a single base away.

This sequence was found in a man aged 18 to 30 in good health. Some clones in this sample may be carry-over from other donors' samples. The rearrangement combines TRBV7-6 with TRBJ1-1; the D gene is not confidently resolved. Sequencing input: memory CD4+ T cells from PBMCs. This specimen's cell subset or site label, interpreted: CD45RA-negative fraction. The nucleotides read TGTGCCGCAGGAGGACTTGAAGCTTTCTTT. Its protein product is CAAGGLEAFF.